The 27 T cell receptor beta chains below were found in one sample sequenced in a study of identical twins. TCRdb reprocessed the 5' RACE reads with MiXCR, giving one entry per CDR3 protein. The table lists under 400,000 distinct CDR3 sequences, about 9% of them singletons. Sequencing input: naive T cells sorted from blood. These receptor sequences come from a woman in her 50s in good health.

The chain couples TRBV6-2 or TRBV6-3 to TRBJ2-7; unclear D gene. The germline V and J ends were trimmed by 5 bases and 2 bases, with 10 bases remaining between them. Per germline, CDR1 MNHEY and CDR2 SVGEGT. The CDR3 consists of 13 residues. The CDR3 coding sequence is TGTGCCAGCAGTAAGGCTCGAACCTACGAGCAGTACTTC. Translated, it gives CASSKARTYEQYF.

This clonotype was seen at least ten times. The V gene is TRBV15, the J gene TRBJ2-4; no clear D gene. CDR3 length: 13 residues. The V end lost 0 bases, the J end lost 8 bases, and 8 bases lay between the germline ends. Looked up from germline, CDR1 is LNHNV and CDR2 is YYDKDF (reference sequence). CDR3 residues: CATSRDLFDIQYF. The CDR3, as DNA: TGTGCCACCAGCAGAGATCTTTTTGACATTCAGTACTTC.

This rearrangement joins TRBV7-9 to TRBJ2-3, with 9 bases that match TRBD2. Germline values: CDR1 SEHNR, CDR2 FQNEAQ (reference sequence). The V segment lost 4 bases and the J segment 2 bases; nucleotides outside the gene matches: 13. This CDR3 contains 18 residues. The CDR3 nucleotides read TGTGCCAGCAGCTACTTCTTAGGACTAGCGAGATACACAGATACGCAGTATTTT. Translating gives CASSYFLGLARYTDTQYF.

This rearrangement joins TRBV30 to TRBJ1-1, with D possibly being TRBD1 (5 bases). The CDR3 spans 13 residues. With 0 bases removed from V and 5 bases from J, the gap between germline ends came to 10 bases. Germline CDR1 and CDR2: GTSNPN and SVGIG (reference sequence). The CDR3 spells CAWSVLWGTEAFF. DNA for the CDR3: TGTGCCTGGAGTGTACTCTGGGGGACTGAAGCTTTCTTT.

This clonotype was picked up a small number of times. The chain joins TRBV5-1 to TRBJ1-1; D gene unclear. The CDR3 runs to 16 residues. CDR1 and CDR2 (germline): SGHRS, YFSETQ. V was cut by 0 bases and J by 0 bases, with 12 bases left in between. This CDR3 reads CASSLGPGPMNTEAFF. The CDR3 DNA follows: TGCGCCAGCAGCTTGGGGCCCGGGCCCATGAACACTGAAGCTTTCTTT. Based on the CDR3 plus reference TRBV5-1 and TRBJ1-1, the full variable domain is KAGVTQTPRYLIKTRGQQVTLSCSPISGHRSVSWYQQTPGQGLQFLFEYFSETQRNKGNFPGRFSGRQFSNSRSEMNVSTLELGDSALYLCASSLGPGPMNTEAFFGQGTRLTVV.

This clonotype has more than one count but fewer than ten. The chain recombines TRBV12-3 or TRBV12-4 with TRBJ2-1; 8 bases map to TRBD2. The CDR3 runs 14 residues. V dropped 6 bases and J dropped 4; count of bases not matched to a gene: 5. The CDR3 coding sequence is TGTGCCAGCAGCTCTGAGCGGGAGTACAATGAGCAGTTCTTC. Translation: CASSSEREYNEQFF.

The V gene is TRBV5-1, the J gene TRBJ1-2, with D tentatively TRBD1 (5 bases). Germline CDR1 SGHRS, CDR2 YFSETQ. This CDR3 contains 16 residues. V shed 1 base and J shed 8 bases, with 21 bases lying between them. The CDR3 DNA reads TGCGCCAGCAGCTTGTATTTAGGGGTGGGATTGAACGGCTACACCTTC. This codes for CASSLYLGVGLNGYTF. The full variable domain, rest sourced from reference TRBV5-1 and TRBJ1-2, is KAGVTQTPRYLIKTRGQQVTLSCSPISGHRSVSWYQQTPGQGLQFLFEYFSETQRNKGNFPGRFSGRQFSNSRSEMNVSTLELGDSALYLCASSLYLGVGLNGYTFGSGTRLTVV.

The chain carries TRBV21-1 and TRBJ2-1; the listed D gene, TRBD2, was not tested against the DNA. TRBV21-1 counts as a pseudogene. The CDR3 covers 17 residues. The DNA of the CDR3 is TGTGCCAGCAGCAAAGCCTCAGGACTTCACTCCTACAATGAGCAGTTCTTC. Its translation is CASSKASGLHSYNEQFF.

The chain couples TRBV2 to TRBJ2-5, with TRBD2 as a possible D gene (6 bases). Per the germline V gene, CDR1 is SNHLY and CDR2 is FYNNEI. With 6 bases removed from V and 5 bases from J, the gap between germline ends came to 13 bases. CDR3 length equals 13 residues. CDR3 in DNA: TGTGCCAGCAGCGCGGGACTGCGGGAGACCCAGTACTTC. It translates to CASSAGLRETQYF.

The chain combines TRBV12-5 with TRBJ2-1; D remains unclear. Germline values: CDR1 LGHNT, CDR2 FRNRAP. V was cut by 6 bases and J by 10 bases, with 10 bases left in between. This CDR3 region has 11 residues. Here the CDR3 DNA reads TGTGCTAGTGGCCACCCTGGGGAGCAGTTCTTC. It yields the protein CASGHPGEQFF.

In its sample, this clonotype was seen many times. J is TRBJ2-1 and V is TRBV5-1; no clear D. This CDR3 is built from 13 residues. Trimming shortened V by 3 bases and J by 10 bases, and 14 bases separated the two germline ends. The germline V gene encodes CDR1 SGHRS and CDR2 YFSETQ. The CDR3 protein is CASSSDPQREQFF. CDR3 DNA sequence: TGCGCCAGCAGCTCCGACCCCCAACGGGAGCAGTTCTTC.

This rearrangement joins TRBV7-3 to TRBJ2-2; 8 positions agree with TRBD2. Germline V lookup: CDR1 SGHTA, CDR2 FQGTGA. With 3 bases clipped from V and 3 bases from J, the junction kept 3 bases outside the gene matches. This CDR3 is 15 amino acids long. The CDR3 DNA is TGTGCCAGCAGCTTCTTCGGGAGGGACACCGGGGAGCTGTTTTTT. Translated: CASSFFGRDTGELFF.

Only a few counts were recorded for this clonotype. This chain joins TRBV6-5 and TRBJ2-3, with 13 bases that match TRBD2. The CDR3 length is 16 residues. V shed 4 bases, J shed 4 bases, and the junction held 5 bases outside the gene matches. Per germline, CDR1 MNHEY and CDR2 SVGAGI. The CDR3 is CASSFRTSGSSDTQYF. The CDR3 bases are TGTGCCAGCAGTTTCCGGACTAGCGGGAGCTCAGATACGCAGTATTTT.

The chain links TRBV5-1 to TRBJ2-7; 10 bases align to TRBD2. The CDR3 spans 14 residues. J lost 7 bases, V lost 2 bases, and 6 bases had no gene match. The germline V gene has CDR1 SGHRS and CDR2 YFSETQ. DNA of the CDR3: TGCGCCAGCAGCTTTGGAGCGGGAGGGCGTGAGCAGTACGTC. Protein product: CASSFGAGGREQYV.

The rearrangement links TRBV5-1 to TRBJ2-7; TRBD2 aligns across 8 bases. Per the germline V gene, CDR1 is SGHRS and CDR2 is YFSETQ. The length of the CDR3 is 14 residues. Germline trimming cut 2 bases from V and 3 bases from J; bases unmatched to any gene: 4. The DNA for the CDR3 is TGCGCCAGCAGCTTCGGGACTAGGGACTACGAGCAGTACTTC. It specifies CASSFGTRDYEQYF.

This clonotype appeared many times. CDR3 sequence (DNA): TGTGCCAGCAGTTTAGGGACTAGTAGAAATGAGCAGTTCTTC. Protein product: CASSLGTSRNEQFF. This chain links TRBV12-3 or TRBV12-4 with TRBJ2-1, with 7 bases that match TRBD2. CDR3 length equals 14 residues. The trim removed 1 base at V and 7 bases at J, leaving 4 bases unmatched.

A few counts support this clonotype. The chain recombines TRBV4-1 with TRBJ2-4; D is ambiguous. The CDR3 contains 17 residues. Trimming took off 5 bases at V and 0 bases at J, with 17 bases between the two ends. Germline values: CDR1 MGHRA, CDR2 YSYEKL. The CDR3 DNA is TGCGCCAGCAGCGCCCCGGGCCGAGCTTTAGCCAAAAACATTCAGTACTTC. Translating gives CASSAPGRALAKNIQYF.

This clonotype was recorded a few times. This chain connects TRBV7-2 to TRBJ2-5; D gene unclear. The germline V gene encodes CDR1 SGHTA and CDR2 FQGNSA. The CDR3 extends over 15 amino acids. Deletions cut 3 bases from V and 4 bases from J, with 15 bases between. CDR3 sequence: CASSFFSGPLETQYF. CDR3 DNA: TGTGCCAGCAGCTTTTTCTCCGGACCCCTAGAGACCCAGTACTTC.

Only a few counts were recorded for this clonotype. The conserved phenylalanine or tryptophan normally closing the CDR3 is absent here, so this likely arose from a read error. The DNA is left out, because the CDR3 cannot be placed on it with certainty; the CDR3 is given as TCRdb lists it. This chain uses TRBV30 with TRBJ1-2. The CDR3 spans 11 residues, counting both ends. In germline, CDR1 is GTSNPN, CDR2 SVGIG (reference sequence). The CDR3 here is CAWSDRSLQVV.

This chain connects TRBV11-2 to TRBJ2-3; no clear D gene. Deletions cut 2 bases from V and 2 bases from J, with 8 bases between. The CDR3 spans 14 residues. Germline values: CDR1 SGHAT, CDR2 FQNNGV. DNA for the CDR3: TGTGCCAGCAGCTTAACAACTCTCACAGATACGCAGTATTTT. This codes for CASSLTTLTDTQYF.

This clonotype was seen only a few times. The rearrangement uses TRBV12-5 and TRBJ2-1; the match to TRBD2 covers 11 bases. V lost 2 bases, J lost 13 bases, and 7 bases stayed unmatched. The CDR3 is made up of 14 amino acids. The V gene's germline CDR1 is LGHNT and CDR2 FRNRAP. The CDR3 is CASGLTLTSGVQFF. The CDR3 coding sequence is TGTGCTAGTGGTTTGACCTTGACTAGCGGGGTCCAGTTCTTC. Full variable domain (missing parts from reference TRBV12-5 and TRBJ2-1): DARVTQTPRHKVTEMGQEVTMRCQPILGHNTVFWYRQTMMQGLELLAYFRNRAPLDDSGMPKDRFSAEMPDATLATLKIQPSEPRDSAVYFCASGLTLTSGVQFFGPGTRLTVL.

This clonotype was counted many times. The chain is built from TRBV20-1 and TRBJ1-3; D gene uncertain. The ends were cut back, 7 bases at V and 4 bases at J, with 8 bases in the middle. The length of the CDR3 is 11 residues. Germline CDR1 and CDR2: DFQATT and SNEGSKA (reference sequence). The CDR3 nucleotides read TGCAGTGGAGGAGCGGGAAACACCATATATTTT. This sequence encodes CSGGAGNTIYF.

This clonotype occurred a few times. The chain links TRBV4-2 to TRBJ1-5, with unresolved D. The CDR3 is 11 residues long. From germline, CDR1 is LGHNA and CDR2 YNFKEQ. Trimming took 8 bases from V and 7 from J, leaving 9 bases between them. CDR3 bases: TGTGCCAGCGGCCCTTCACAGCCCCAGCATTTT. Amino acids: CASGPSQPQHF.

The chain combines TRBV5-1 with TRBJ1-1; a weak D match, TRBD1 (5 bases). The CDR3 runs to 14 residues. Deletions cut 4 bases from V and 0 bases from J, with 10 bases between. CDR1 and CDR2 from the germline V gene are SGHRS and YFSETQ. CDR3 nucleotides: TGCGCCAGCAGCCGACAGACCCTGAACACTGAAGCTTTCTTT. This sequence encodes CASSRQTLNTEAFF. Using reference TRBV5-1 and TRBJ1-1 for the parts outside the CDR3, the full variable domain is KAGVTQTPRYLIKTRGQQVTLSCSPISGHRSVSWYQQTPGQGLQFLFEYFSETQRNKGNFPGRFSGRQFSNSRSEMNVSTLELGDSALYLCASSRQTLNTEAFFGQGTRLTVV.

This clonotype was seen many times. The chain recombines TRBV15 with TRBJ2-1; 8 nucleotides align to TRBD2. V lost 8 bases and J lost 6; bases outside the gene matches: 6. The V gene's germline CDR1 is LNHNV and CDR2 YYDKDF (reference sequence). This CDR3 has 13 amino acids. The CDR3 region is CATSAGVGNEQFF. DNA for the CDR3: TGTGCCACCTCAGCGGGAGTGGGCAATGAGCAGTTCTTC.

The genes are TRBV7-9 and TRBJ2-1, with D perhaps TRBD1 (5 bases). The germline V gene encodes CDR1 SEHNR and CDR2 FQNEAQ (reference sequence). The length of the CDR3 is 13 residues. The ends were cut back, 1 base at V and 12 bases at J, with 13 bases in the middle. The CDR3 spells CASSLVLGATQFF. The CDR3 nucleotides are TGTGCCAGCAGCTTAGTGCTAGGGGCAACGCAGTTCTTC.

This clonotype appeared a few times. The rearrangement uses TRBV6-1 and TRBJ2-7; D uncertain. From germline, CDR1 is MNHNS and CDR2 SASEGT. V lost 4 bases, J lost 3 bases, and 7 bases lay in between. The CDR3 is 12 residues long. The CDR3 loop reads CASSGESYEQYF. CDR3 coding DNA: TGTGCCAGCAGTGGGGAAAGCTACGAGCAGTACTTC.